A single T cell receptor beta chain is shown here with its context. Which antigen it targets is not known. There are no base qualities to consult, and no much larger clone falls within one base. This sample is drawn from a study of cytomegalovirus exposure and HLA in healthy donors (TCRdb year 2017). Background for the entire study: According to an earlier analysis of 450 to 650 of the donors, some 180 million T cells yielded some 120 million unique TCR beta sequences and 250 to 350 Gb of sequence data. Donor age, sex, ethnicity and CMV serostatus were collected together with the repertoire data. All discovery cohort repertoires had been generated using a single sequencing platform. The study aimed to test whether cataloging public T cell receptors could reveal signatures of past pathogen exposure. Approximately 300 gigabases of sequencing data and tens of millions of unique TCR sequences were included in an early release covering roughly 600 HLA-typed donors. The T cell repertoires of 550 to 850 subjects were profiled by immunosequencing and related to cytomegalovirus serostatus. In a later genetic analysis, genome-wide SNP genotypes for about 65% of the 666 donors were used, and that subset was treated as a discovery cohort. HLA typing included class I and class II loci at four-digit resolution. In an earlier analysis of 587 of the donors, high-throughput TCR beta sequencing was used to judge whether each TCR beta V gene segment behaved as functional or pseudogenic. To predict cytomegalovirus infection status, the study combined high-throughput TCR immunosequencing, statistical association of individual TCRs with disease status, and machine learning. A later analysis re-analyzed previously published TCR beta repertoires from approximately 700 donors and added high-resolution HLA genotyping to study TCR occurrence patterns. A handful of DR-DQ haplotypes were handled as single units for association and clustering because linkage in the cohort was strong. The genetic ancestry cluster associated with self-reported Caucasian donors included roughly four fifths of the 398 genotyped donors. Among 300 to 500 genotyped donors of the cohort, an average of roughly 230,000 unique TCR beta nucleotide sequences was sequenced per donor, of which roughly 18% were non-productive. The later analysis used no new phenotypic data to find candidate immune exposures, relying instead on TCR beta sequences and their occurrence across donors. The number of donors typed differed by locus, with 629-630 for A, B, C, DRB1 and DQB1, about 500 for DQA1, 606 for DPA1, and around 450 for DPB1. In addition to the first cohort of around 670 subjects, a separate validation cohort of 100 to 150 different subjects was used. The full study reports these points: Approximately 16 rarely observed V segments, including chromosome 9 orphons, were excluded from the earlier analysis of several hundred of the donors because counts were too low. The authors suggested that the approach could potentially be extended to other disease states and immunological phenotypes. Strong co-occurrence of HLA alleles, especially DR and DQ, made assigning TCR associations to individual alleles difficult. A later analysis reported that several top co-occurrence clusters appeared linked to parvovirus B19, influenza, CMV and Epstein-Barr virus. A few of the identified cytomegalovirus-associated TCR beta chains were confirmed in vitro to be specific for cytomegalovirus antigens. A group of highly shared sequence variants was considered likely to be a technical artifact of the sequencing pipeline. The classifier was reported to diagnose cytomegalovirus status with high specificity and sensitivity in both the original cohort and the validation cohort. While some public TCRs were present in many individuals, most TCR sequences turned up only very rarely across donors. This cohort had only TCR beta chains sequenced, and the lack of alpha or paired-chain data limited which features could be detected. The study gave a list of more than 150 TCR beta chains associated with cytomegalovirus. A later analysis found that most CMV-associated TCR beta chains appeared HLA-restricted, with HLA associations seemingly driven largely by CMV exposure. In a later analysis, TCR association rates were found to vary across HLA loci, with the most associated TCRs seen for DRB1 alleles and the fewest for HLA-C alleles. Correlated functional status among segregating V segments might be attributable to linkage disequilibrium, but an unknown experimental factor could not be ruled out. A later analysis associated 16,951 TCR beta sequences with specific HLA alleles at a false discovery rate of 0.05. Immune exposure information for the cohort was limited to CMV serostatus. HLA typing was unavailable for some donors at each locus, so association tests used only the typed subset. Sequencing depth was assumed to be roughly uniform across donors in the presence/absence analyses, though that assumption may not hold. Some IMGT-functional V segments, including TRBV6-2 and TRBV6-3, could not be distinguished by the 87-base-pair reads and were therefore excluded. Compared with equally common non-associated chains, HLA-associated TCR beta chains in a later analysis were more clonally expanded and had lower generation probabilities. A later genetic analysis reported fewer N-insertions in productive TCRs among donors in an Asian-associated ancestry cluster than the roughly 700-donor mean. A further reported finding was that TCR beta sequences accurately predicted the HLA-A and HLA-B alleles for most subjects in the first cohort. V-gene and J-gene trimming of TCR beta chains was associated with a missense DCLRE1C variant in a later genetic analysis, and the association was replicated in an independent cohort. Broadly in line with IMGT annotations, most TCR beta V segments showed up in productive rearrangements about 87% or about 30% of the time in an earlier analysis of some 590 of the donors.

The library relied on the immunoSEQ multiplex PCR assay. A mixture of 60 forward primers for TCR Vbeta segments and 13 reverse primers for TCR Jbeta segments was used in the multiplex PCR. The CDR3 region of rearranged TCR beta genes was amplified from genomic DNA with a multiplex PCR assay. On the Illumina HiSeq System, the amplified TCR beta libraries were sequenced as 87-base-pair reads. The authors' pipeline ran thus. A later analysis tallied some 79 million unique TCR beta chains across the 640 or so repertoires, and around 9.9 million of those chains were shared by two or more donors. To remove PCR and sequencing errors, raw reads were error-corrected and collapsed into unique sequences using a nearest-neighbor algorithm that merged closely related sequences. V, D and J gene segments were assigned by aligning CDR3 sequences to IMGT reference sequences. Each retained sequence needed at least a six-nucleotide match to both a V gene segment and a J gene segment. Rearrangements were called productive when the CDR3 lacked stop codons and stayed in frame with V and J; all others were non-productive. CDR3 was defined according to IMGT convention as the region running from the second conserved V-encoded cysteine to the conserved J-encoded phenylalanine. In an earlier analysis of just under 600 of the donors, sequences lacking an unambiguous match to a single V gene segment were excluded. An earlier analysis of about 590 of the donors classified V segments as functional when productive rearrangements were above 56.7% and as segregating when the standard deviation between donors was above 5%. To diagnose cytomegalovirus status from the catalog of TCR beta chain sequences, a statistical classification framework was built. A later analysis assigned V and J genes by comparing TCR nucleotide sequences with IMGT/GENE-DB human TR gene sequences. In a later analysis, CDR3 sequences and most-parsimonious VDJ recombination scenarios were assigned using the TCRdist pipeline. A later analysis defined each TCR beta chain by its CDR3 amino acid sequence plus V-gene family, and excluded reads lacking a unique V-gene family. As a way to deal with suspected cross-contamination and a sequencing artifact, a later analysis dropped nearly 600 nucleotide sequences that were highly shared and had low generation probability. A later analysis calculated a clonal expansion index for each public chain from normalized within-repertoire ranks of inferred template counts. Generation probabilities in a later analysis came from a VDJ recombination model fitted to out-of-frame rearrangements, and those results were checked against IGoR. In a later analysis, TCR-TCR, TCR-HLA and TCR-CMV co-occurrence was scored with hypergeometric tests, and a repertoire-size bias correction was applied to TCR pairs. To estimate false discovery rates, a later analysis permuted the HLA or CMV assignments 20 times. In a later analysis, co-occurring TCRs were grouped using DBSCAN, with TCRdist sequence similarity added in when clustering inside HLA-allele-positive subsets. Repertoires with fewer than 30,000 or more than 120,000 public chains were left out of co-occurrence clustering, as were about five repertoires with anomalous nucleotide sharing. TCRdb re-hosts the immuneACCESS table, in-frame sequences only. Its copies lack some clones; in the studies checked, an unresolved V gene accounts for under half of them, and the cause for the rest is not known. V, J and clone size reflect that table, while D and trimming were determined from the DNA. Recorded for this sample are 200,000 to 300,000 clones; 70% to 90% of them occurred a single time. The top ten hold roughly 2% of the sample.

V has 3 bases trimmed and J has 1 base trimmed; junction bases matching no gene number 5. From the cysteine up to the phenylalanine, the CDR3 has a length of 16 residues. The kept DNA is CDR3 alone, 48 bases in frame from the first base. Per the germline V gene (reference sequence), MNHEY is the CDR1 and SMNVEV is the CDR2. The cohort consisted of 650 to 700 healthy bone marrow donors. At the time of sampling, every cohort member was nominally healthy, though immune exposures that went unrecorded were likely present. The donor was CMV seropositive and was included in the group of some 290 seropositive cohort members. A peripheral blood sample was collected from each donor, and TCR beta sequencing was performed on peripheral blood mononuclear cells. Genomic DNA extraction from the blood cell samples was performed with the Qiagen DNeasy Blood Extraction Kit.

Input material: PBMCs. This chain joins TRBV27 to TRBJ2-2; the central 7 bases match TRBD2. The clonotype originates from a woman between 40 and 50 years old in good health and CMV-seropositive. The nucleotide sequence is given as TGTGCCAGCAGTTTCCGGGAGGCAGGGAACACCGGGGAGCTGTTTTTT. Translation gives CASSFREAGNTGELFF.